The 4 T cell receptor beta chains listed next were all sequenced from one sample in a study of T cells in localized non-small cell lung cancer. TCRdb's copy holds only in-frame clones and misses some; the assay was immunoSEQ multiplex PCR. The sample has 17,000 or so clones, approximately 82% seen once. Sequencing was performed on peripheral blood, taken before any cancer treatment. The receptors here all came from a male donor aged 60 or over with stage III lung adenocarcinoma.

DNA for the CDR3: TGTGCCAGCAGCTTTGCCCAGGGGGTTAATGAAAAACTGTTTTTT. Translating gives CASSFAQGVNEKLFF. V gene TRBV5-6 combines with J gene TRBJ1-4; TRBD1 agrees at 7 bases. The germline CDR1 and CDR2 sequences are SGHDT and YYEEEE. After removal of 2 bases from V and 4 bases from J, the junction contained 5 bases not matched to a gene. The CDR3 has 15 residues.

The rearrangement uses TRBV20-1 and TRBJ1-2, with D perhaps matching TRBD1 (6 bases). The CDR3 is 11 residues long. CDR1 and CDR2 from the germline V gene are DFQATT and SNEGSKA (reference sequence). Trimming shortened V by 4 bases and J by 6 bases, and 9 bases separated the two germline ends. The CDR3 reads CSATRTDGYTF. CDR3 coding DNA: TGCAGTGCTACACGGACAGATGGCTACACCTTC.

The chain is built from TRBV28 and TRBJ2-3, with D possibly TRBD1 on 6 matching bases. The CDR3 has 13 residues. Germline V gene sequence: CDR1 MDHEN, CDR2 SYDVKM. V lost 7 bases to trimming and J lost 0 bases, with 8 bases between them. This CDR3 is CASKQGSTDTQYF. CDR3 DNA: TGTGCCAGCAAACAGGGTAGCACAGATACGCAGTATTTT.

The chain joins TRBV4-2 to TRBJ2-7; 11 bases map to TRBD2. This CDR3 is 16 amino acids long. V was clipped by 3 bases and J by 3 bases; unmatched bases: 7. Germline CDR1 is LGHNA and CDR2 is YNFKEQ. The CDR3 is CASSQNSGGAGYEQYF. The CDR3 DNA is TGTGCCAGCAGCCAGAATAGCGGGGGGGCCGGCTACGAGCAGTACTTC.